The 21 T cell receptor beta chains below come from one sample, sequenced in a study of T cell changes during pregnancy in multiple sclerosis. The assay was immunoSEQ multiplex PCR, and TCRdb's table has in-frame clones only and misses some. The data contain over 35,000 clones, more than 80% of them singletons. The sample was CD4+ T cells from peripheral blood mononuclear cells, taken in the third trimester of pregnancy. The receptors here all came from a female donor with multiple sclerosis, enrolled in a pregnancy study.

V is TRBV18 and J is TRBJ1-2; TRBD1 might be the D (6 bases). V dropped 0 bases and J dropped 4 bases, with 21 bases sitting between them. Germline values: CDR1 KGHSH, CDR2 LQKENI. CDR3 length equals 18 residues. In DNA form, the CDR3 reads TGTGCCAGCTCACCACCGGGGCAGGGGCGCCTTGGGGTCTATGGCTACACCTTC. Translating it yields CASSPPGQGRLGVYGYTF.

This chain links TRBV30 with TRBJ1-1, with TRBD1 as a possible D gene (5 bases). Germline CDR1 GTSNPN, CDR2 SVGIG (reference sequence). This CDR3 is built from 14 residues. Trimming left V 3 bases short and J 4 bases short, with 15 bases between. CDR3 loop: CAWSATGGSTEAFF. The CDR3 nucleotides are TGTGCCTGGAGCGCAACGGGGGGATCCACTGAAGCTTTCTTT.

The rearrangement links TRBV18 to TRBJ1-1, with TRBD1 matching 7 bases. V lost 1 base and J lost 11; bases outside the gene matches: 16. This CDR3 region has 16 residues. Germline V gene lookup returns CDR1 KGHSH and CDR2 LQKENI. The DNA for the CDR3 is TGTGCCAGCTCACCACTCTTTTTCCGGGACAGAGGCGAGGCTTTCTTT. This sequence encodes CASSPLFFRDRGEAFF.

The V gene is TRBV4-2, the J gene TRBJ2-4; 11 bases are a match to TRBD2. The CDR3 is 16 residues long. The junction had 6 bases not matched to a gene; V was cut back by 4 bases and J by 4 bases. Germline CDR1 LGHNA, CDR2 YNFKEQ. The CDR3 here is CASSPLAGGTKNIQYF. CDR3 DNA: TGTGCCAGCAGCCCTTTAGCGGGAGGGACTAAAAACATTCAGTACTTC.

The V gene is TRBV30, the J gene TRBJ2-7; D is possibly TRBD1 (5 bases). The CDR3 loop spans 11 amino acids. Germline CDR1 and CDR2: GTSNPN and SVGIG (reference sequence). The V and J ends lost 0 bases and 6 bases respectively, with 6 bases between them. CDR3 loop: CAWSVGAEQYF. CDR3 sequence (DNA): TGTGCCTGGAGTGTAGGGGCCGAGCAGTACTTC.

This rearrangement joins TRBV11-2 to TRBJ2-4; no definite D call. Germline CDR1 and CDR2: SGHAT and FQNNGV. The CDR3 runs to 15 residues. V lost 1 base and J lost 4, with 11 bases in between. CDR3 nucleotides: TGTGCCAGCAGCTTAGTCCCAGGAATGAAAAACATTCAGTACTTC. Protein sequence: CASSLVPGMKNIQYF.

The chain recombines TRBV7-9 with TRBJ2-1; tentatively, D is TRBD2 (6 bases). With 3 bases removed from V and 4 bases from J, the gap between germline ends came to 22 bases. This CDR3 is 18 amino acids long. The germline gives CDR1 SEHNR, CDR2 FQNEAQ (reference sequence). The CDR3 here is CASSFRINRDSYYNEQFF. CDR3 in DNA: TGTGCCAGCAGCTTTAGGATCAACCGGGACTCCTATTACAATGAGCAGTTCTTC.

As DNA, the CDR3 is TGTGCCAGCAGCTTCGTGTCTATAGGGGGCAATGGCTACACCTTC. This translates into CASSFVSIGGNGYTF. The V and J genes are TRBV5-6 and TRBJ1-2, with 7 nucleotides matching TRBD1. V dropped 2 bases and J dropped 6; count of bases not matched to a gene: 10. The CDR3 sequence is 15 residues long. Germline assignment: CDR1 SGHDT and CDR2 YYEEEE.

In DNA, the CDR3 is TGTGCCAGCAGCGTAGGAGGCACTGAAGCTTTCTTT. Protein sequence: CASSVGGTEAFF. The chain recombines TRBV9 with TRBJ1-1; D is undetermined. The CDR3 contains 12 residues. The V end lost 0 bases, the J end lost 4 bases, and 4 bases lay between the germline ends. CDR1 and CDR2 (germline): SGDLS, YYNGEE.

The gene calls are TRBV7-9 and TRBJ2-7; 7 bases line up with TRBD1. Germline values: CDR1 SEHNR, CDR2 FQNEAQ (reference sequence). Losses at the gene ends were 5 bases for V and 0 bases for J; bases not matched to a gene: 19. CDR3 length: 19 amino acids. The DNA of the CDR3 is TGTGCCAGCAGCCCGGCCCTTTCGGCGAGACAGGGAATCTCCTACGAGCAGTACTTC. Protein product: CASSPALSARQGISYEQYF.

The CDR3 DNA reads as TGTGCCAGCAGCTTCCAGGGAAACACTGAAGCTTTCTTT. It encodes CASSFQGNTEAFF. This sequence joins TRBV5-4 and TRBJ1-1; D is possibly TRBD1 (5 bases). V was pared by 2 bases and J by 2 bases, with 7 bases between. This CDR3 comprises 13 residues. CDR1 and CDR2 (germline): SGHNT, YYREEE (reference sequence).

The V and J genes are TRBV6-4 and TRBJ2-3; TRBD2 aligns across 7 bases. Germline V gene sequence: CDR1 MRHNA, CDR2 SNTAGT. CDR3 length equals 16 residues. The junction had 10 bases not matched to a gene; V was cut back by 5 bases and J by 2 bases. CDR3 sequence (DNA): TGTGCCAGCAGTTCACTAGCGAGCGGTAACACAGATACGCAGTATTTT. It yields the protein CASSSLASGNTDTQYF.

By its share, this clone is medium-sized. This sequence joins TRBV7-2 and TRBJ2-1, with 9 bases identical to TRBD1. Germline CDR1 reads SGHTA; CDR2 reads FQGNSA. There are 14 residues in the CDR3. J was trimmed by 4 bases and V by 9 bases; bases with no gene match: 7. The DNA for the CDR3 is TGTGCCAGGCCAGCGGGACAGGGATACAATGAGCAGTTCTTC. It translates to CARPAGQGYNEQFF. The full variable domain, completed using reference TRBV7-2 and TRBJ2-1, is GAGVSQSPSNKVTEKGKDVELRCDPISGHTALYWYRQSLGQGLEFLIYFQGNSAPDKSGLPSDRFSAERTGGSVSTLTIQRTQQEDSAVYLCARPAGQGYNEQFFGPGTRLTVL.

The CDR3 DNA is TGTGCCAGCAGTCTACGGGACAGATCAAACACCATATATTTT. It specifies CASSLRDRSNTIYF. This chain joins TRBV27 and TRBJ1-3; 7 nucleotides align to TRBD1. CDR1 and CDR2 (germline): MNHEY, SMNVEV (reference sequence). The CDR3 is 14 amino acids. The V and J ends lost 5 bases and 6 bases, in that order; junction bases with no gene match: 7.

The genes are TRBV7-9 and TRBJ1-3; perhaps TRBD1 as D (5 bases). This CDR3 comprises 15 residues. Trimming shortened V by 2 bases and J by 1 base, and 9 bases separated the two germline ends. From germline, CDR1 is SEHNR and CDR2 FQNEAQ (reference sequence). The CDR3 loop is CASSLLTASGNTIYF. CDR3 nucleotides: TGTGCCAGCAGCTTACTGACAGCGTCTGGAAACACCATATATTTT.

The chain employs TRBV7-9 and TRBJ2-7, with 10 bases identical to TRBD1. V shed 5 bases, J shed 3 bases, and the junction held 10 bases outside the gene matches. CDR3 size: 16 residues. CDR1 is SEHNR, CDR2 FQNEAQ, per germline (reference sequence). CDR3 sequence reads: CASSPSDRGWVYEQYF. The CDR3 nucleotides are TGTGCCAGCAGCCCATCGGACAGGGGGTGGGTCTACGAGCAGTACTTC.

V and J are TRBV20-1 and TRBJ2-7; D is undetermined. The germline V and J ends were trimmed by 3 bases and 2 bases, with 5 bases remaining between them. The germline V gene has CDR1 DFQATT and CDR2 SNEGSKA (reference sequence). This CDR3 spans 11 amino acids. This chain's CDR3 is CSARSAYEQYF. The DNA for the CDR3 is TGCAGTGCTAGGAGCGCCTACGAGCAGTACTTC.

This sequence joins TRBV5-1 and TRBJ2-2; possibly TRBD2 for D (6 bases). Germline-derived CDR1 and CDR2 are SGHRS and YFSETQ. CDR3 length: 16 residues. V lost 4 bases, J lost 5 bases, and 18 bases lay in between. CDR3 protein: CASSATSILGTGELFF. The CDR3 coding sequence is TGCGCCAGCAGCGCCACTAGCATCCTCGGGACCGGGGAGCTGTTTTTT.

V usage is TRBV19 and J usage is TRBJ2-5, with TRBD1 identical over 12 bases. J lost 4 bases, V lost 4 bases, and 10 bases had no gene match. Germline CDR1 is LNHDA and CDR2 is SQIVND (reference sequence). The CDR3 has 17 residues. CDR3 loop: CASSTPPGQGAGETQYF. CDR3 bases: TGTGCCAGTAGTACCCCTCCGGGACAGGGGGCCGGAGAGACCCAGTACTTC.

This chain's CDR3 is CASRLQGPGETQYF. The CDR3 region has the DNA TGTGCCAGCCGATTACAGGGCCCGGGAGAGACCCAGTACTTC. The gene calls are TRBV7-9 and TRBJ2-5; D is possibly TRBD1 (6 bases). The CDR3 loop spans 14 amino acids. Germline CDR1 SEHNR, CDR2 FQNEAQ (reference sequence). The germline V and J ends were trimmed by 8 bases and 4 bases, with 17 bases remaining between them. Full variable domain (outside the CDR3, taken from reference TRBV7-9 and TRBJ2-5): DTGVSQNPRHKITKRGQNVTFRCDPISEHNRLYWYRQTLGQGPEFLTYFQNEAQLEKSRLLSDRFSAERPKGSFSTLEIQRTEQGDSAMYLCASRLQGPGETQYFGPGTRLLVL.

The count of this clone is one. The V and J genes are TRBV5-1 and TRBJ1-4; 8 positions agree with TRBD1. The ends lost 3 bases at V and 3 bases at J; junction bases unmatched: 1. CDR3 length equals 14 residues. Germline CDR1 is SGHRS and CDR2 is YFSETQ. The CDR3: CASSSDRANEKLFF. In nucleotides, the CDR3 is TGCGCCAGCAGCTCGGACAGGGCTAATGAAAAACTGTTTTTT.